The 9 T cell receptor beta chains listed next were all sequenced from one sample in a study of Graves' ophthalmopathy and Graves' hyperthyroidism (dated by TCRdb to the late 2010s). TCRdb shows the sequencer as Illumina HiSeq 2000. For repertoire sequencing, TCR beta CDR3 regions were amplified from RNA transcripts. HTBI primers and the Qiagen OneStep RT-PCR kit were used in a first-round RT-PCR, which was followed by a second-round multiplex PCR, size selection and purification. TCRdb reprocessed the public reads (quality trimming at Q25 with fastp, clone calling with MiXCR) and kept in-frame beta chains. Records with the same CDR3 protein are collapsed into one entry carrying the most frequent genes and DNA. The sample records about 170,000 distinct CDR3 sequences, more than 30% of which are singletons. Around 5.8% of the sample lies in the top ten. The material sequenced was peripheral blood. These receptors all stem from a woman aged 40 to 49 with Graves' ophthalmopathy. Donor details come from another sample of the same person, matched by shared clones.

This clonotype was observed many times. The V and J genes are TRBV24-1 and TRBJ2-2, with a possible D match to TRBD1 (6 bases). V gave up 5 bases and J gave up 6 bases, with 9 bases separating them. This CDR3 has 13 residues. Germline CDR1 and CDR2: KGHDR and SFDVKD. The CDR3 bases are TGTGCCACCAGTGTCACAGGGTCCGGGGAGCTGTTTTTT. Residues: CATSVTGSGELFF.

The CDR3: CASSYGAGSGGVVLTKAFF. The CDR3 bases are TGTGCCAGCAGCTACGGTGCTGGGTCTGGGGGGGTGGTCCTCACCAAAGCTTTCTTT. The V gene is TRBV6-2 or TRBV6-3, the J gene TRBJ1-1; the D gene is possibly TRBD1 (5 bases). Germline V gene sequence: CDR1 MNHEY, CDR2 SVGEGT. The CDR3 has 19 residues. V lost 6 bases and J lost 9, with 35 bases in between.

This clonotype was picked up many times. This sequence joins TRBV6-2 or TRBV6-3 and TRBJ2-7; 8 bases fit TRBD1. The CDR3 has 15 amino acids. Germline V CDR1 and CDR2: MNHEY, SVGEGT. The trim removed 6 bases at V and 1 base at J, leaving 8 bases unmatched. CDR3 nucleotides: TGTGCCAGCAGCCCTCGGACAGGGTTTTCCTACGAGCAGTACTTC. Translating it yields CASSPRTGFSYEQYF.

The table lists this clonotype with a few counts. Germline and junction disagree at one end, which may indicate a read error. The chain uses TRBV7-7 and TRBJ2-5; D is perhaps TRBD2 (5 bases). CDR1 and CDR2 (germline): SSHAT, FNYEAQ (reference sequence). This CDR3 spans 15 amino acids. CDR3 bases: TGTGCTAGCAGCTTAGTAGATGGACTCCAGGAGACCCAGTACTTC. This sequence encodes CASSLVDGLQETQYF.

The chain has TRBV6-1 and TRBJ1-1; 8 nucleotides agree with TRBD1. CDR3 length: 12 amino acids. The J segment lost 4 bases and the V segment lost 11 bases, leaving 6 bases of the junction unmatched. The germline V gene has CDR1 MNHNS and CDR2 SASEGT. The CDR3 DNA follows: TGTGCCGGAAGACAGGGGTTCACTGAAGCTTTCTTT. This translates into CAGRQGFTEAFF.

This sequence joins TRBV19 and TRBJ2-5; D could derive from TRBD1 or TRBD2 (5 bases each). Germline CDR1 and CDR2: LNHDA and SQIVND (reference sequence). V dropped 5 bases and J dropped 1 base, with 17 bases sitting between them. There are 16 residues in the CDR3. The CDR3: CASSPSKGDLQETQYF. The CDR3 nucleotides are TGTGCCAGTAGTCCATCAAAAGGGGACCTCCAAGAGACCCAGTACTTC.

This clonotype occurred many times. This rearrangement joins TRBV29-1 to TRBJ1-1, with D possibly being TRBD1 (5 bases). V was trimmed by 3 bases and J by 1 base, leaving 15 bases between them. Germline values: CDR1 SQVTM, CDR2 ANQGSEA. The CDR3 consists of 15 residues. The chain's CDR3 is CSVDSRGTANTEAFF. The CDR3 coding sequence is TGCAGCGTTGACTCCCGGGGGACGGCGAACACTGAAGCTTTCTTT.

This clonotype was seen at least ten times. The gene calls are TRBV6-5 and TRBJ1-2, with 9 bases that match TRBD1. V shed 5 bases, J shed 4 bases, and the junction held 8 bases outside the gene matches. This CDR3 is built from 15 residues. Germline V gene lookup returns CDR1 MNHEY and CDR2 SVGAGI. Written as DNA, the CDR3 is TGTGCCAGCAGTAGACCGGGACAGGGCATCTATGGCTACACCTTC. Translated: CASSRPGQGIYGYTF.

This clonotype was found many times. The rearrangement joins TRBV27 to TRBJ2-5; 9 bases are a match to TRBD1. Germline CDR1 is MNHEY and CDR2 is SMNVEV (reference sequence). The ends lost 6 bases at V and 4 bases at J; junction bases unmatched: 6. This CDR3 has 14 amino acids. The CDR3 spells CASRPTGQGETQYF. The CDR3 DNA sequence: TGTGCCAGCAGGCCGACGGGACAGGGAGAGACCCAGTACTTC.